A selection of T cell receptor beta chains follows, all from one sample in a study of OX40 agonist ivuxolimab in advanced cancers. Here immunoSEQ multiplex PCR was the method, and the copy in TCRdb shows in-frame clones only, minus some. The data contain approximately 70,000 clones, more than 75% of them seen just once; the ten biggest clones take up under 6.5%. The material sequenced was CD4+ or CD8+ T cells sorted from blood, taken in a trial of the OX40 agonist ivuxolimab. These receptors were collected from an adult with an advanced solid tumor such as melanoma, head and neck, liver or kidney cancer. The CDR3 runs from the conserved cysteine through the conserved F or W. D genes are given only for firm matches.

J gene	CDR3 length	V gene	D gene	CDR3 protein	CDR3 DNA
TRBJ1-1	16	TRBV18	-	CASSLGPPAGNTEAFF	TGTGCCAGCTCACTGGGACCTCCGGCGGGGAACACTGAAGCTTTCTTT
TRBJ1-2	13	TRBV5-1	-	CASSLDRRGGYTF	TGCGCCAGCAGCTTGGACCGTCGGGGCGGCTACACCTTC
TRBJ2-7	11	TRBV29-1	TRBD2	CSVEDGGGTYF	TGCAGCGTTGAAGATGGGGGGGGTACGTACTTC
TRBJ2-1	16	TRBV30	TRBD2	CAWSMKTSGRYNEQFF	TGTGCCTGGAGTATGAAGACTAGCGGGAGATACAATGAGCAGTTCTTC
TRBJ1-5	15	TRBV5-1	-	CASSLAGPHNQPQHF	TGCGCCAGCAGCTTGGCGGGACCGCACAATCAGCCCCAGCATTTT
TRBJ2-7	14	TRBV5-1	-	CASSLAAGAREQYF	TGCGCCAGCAGCTTGGCGGCTGGGGCGCGGGAGCAGTACTTC
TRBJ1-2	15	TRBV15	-	CATSRERAPNYGYTF	TGTGCCACCAGCAGAGAACGGGCGCCGAACTATGGCTACACCTTC
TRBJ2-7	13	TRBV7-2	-	CASSARPTYEQYF	TGTGCCAGCAGCGCCCGCCCGACCTACGAGCAGTACTTC
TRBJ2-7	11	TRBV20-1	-	CSARGTTEQYF	TGCAGTGCTAGAGGGACGACAGAGCAGTACTTC
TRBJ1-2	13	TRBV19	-	CASSIAGGLTYTF	TGTGCCAGTAGTATAGCGGGGGGGCTTACCTACACCTTC
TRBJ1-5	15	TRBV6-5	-	CASSYSKEVTQPQHF	TGTGCCAGCAGTTACTCGAAGGAGGTTACTCAGCCCCAGCATTTT
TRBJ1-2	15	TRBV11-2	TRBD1	CASSPTGTGTDGYTF	TGTGCCAGCAGCCCAACCGGGACAGGGACGGATGGCTACACCTTC
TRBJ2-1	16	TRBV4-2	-	CASSQVAGSTSNEQFF	TGTGCCAGCAGCCAAGTCGCGGGTTCCACGAGCAATGAGCAGTTCTTC
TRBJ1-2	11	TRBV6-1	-	CASSEAEGYTF	TGTGCCAGCAGCGAGGCAGAGGGCTACACCTTC
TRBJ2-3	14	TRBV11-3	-	CASSLDPSADTQYF	TGTGCCAGCAGCTTAGATCCTTCGGCAGATACGCAGTATTTT